The sequence of this T cell receptor (beta chain) was determined in a study of T cells in Graves' hyperthyroidism and ophthalmopathy. Overall study results and limits: Ophthalmopathy, as predicted by the model, came a median approximately 5.9 months after the prediction. In simple terms, a model built on 13 V-J features told ophthalmopathy apart from stable hyperthyroidism. Within blood appeared most thyroid clonotypes that had expanded above 0.001.

The sample holds a few counts of this clonotype. Antigen: not known. RNA transcripts were the template for amplifying TCR beta CDR3 regions. Researchers ran a first-round RT-PCR on the TCR CDR3 using the HTBI primer set. TCRdb passed the multiplex PCR reads through MiXCR, listing each CDR3 protein once. The sample contains 600,000 or so distinct CDR3 sequences, just over 45% of which appear only once. Calling Graves' hyperthyroidism stable meant ophthalmopathy did not progress within 18 months. This CDR3 contains 11 residues. Trimming left V 6 bases short and J 3 bases short, with 6 bases between. Germline lookup yields CDR1 MNHEY and CDR2 SVGEGT.

The V and J genes are TRBV6-2 or TRBV6-3 and TRBJ2-7; D is ambiguous. The sample was peripheral blood or thyroid tissue (not recorded which). This receptor was identified in a woman aged 18-35 years with Graves' hyperthyroidism. CDR3 in DNA: TGTGCCAGCAGAGGTATCTACGAGCAGTACTTC. Protein sequence: CASRGIYEQYF.